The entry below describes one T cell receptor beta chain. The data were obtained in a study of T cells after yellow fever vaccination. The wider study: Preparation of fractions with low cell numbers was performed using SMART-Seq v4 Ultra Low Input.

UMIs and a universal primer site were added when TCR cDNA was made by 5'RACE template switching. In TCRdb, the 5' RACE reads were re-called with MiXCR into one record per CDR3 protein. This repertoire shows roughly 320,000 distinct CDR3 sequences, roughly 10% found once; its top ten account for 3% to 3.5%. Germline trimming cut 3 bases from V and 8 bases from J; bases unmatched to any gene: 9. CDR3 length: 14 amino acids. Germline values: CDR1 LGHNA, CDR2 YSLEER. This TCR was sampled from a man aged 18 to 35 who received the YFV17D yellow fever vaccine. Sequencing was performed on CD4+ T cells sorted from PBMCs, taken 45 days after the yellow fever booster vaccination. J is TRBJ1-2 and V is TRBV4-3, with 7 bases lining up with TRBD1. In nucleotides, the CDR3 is TGCGCCAGCAGCCAGAGACAGGGTTTGGGCGGCTACACCTTC. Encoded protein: CASSQRQGLGGYTF.